Listed below are T cell receptor beta chains from one sample, sequenced in a study of T-cell reconstitution after alpha-beta-depleted transplantation in children. TCRdb reprocessed the PCR reads with MiXCR, giving one entry per CDR3 protein. The sample comprises about 980,000 distinct CDR3 sequences, roughly 29% of which are singletons, and roughly 27% rests with the top ten. The sequences come from PBMCs, mostly from graft donor cells, collected 360 days after TCRalphabeta/CD19-depleted stem cell transplant. The receptors come from a boy in the first two years of life who had a stem cell transplant for SCID, so the T cells may come from the graft donor. Each CDR3 is given with its conserved first and last residue. D genes are given only for firm matches.

d_gene	v_gene	j_gene	CDR3aa
TRBD2	TRBV25-1	TRBJ2-5	CASSEIAGDYQETQYF
NA	TRBV12-3/TRBV12-4	TRBJ2-2	CASTISGRELFF
NA	TRBV5-1	TRBJ2-1	CASSLSVASYNEQFF
TRBD1	TRBV15	TRBJ1-5	CATSRKTGEINQPQHF
NA	TRBV10-2	TRBJ1-1	CASSEDGVGTEAFF
TRBD1	TRBV5-1	TRBJ2-1	CASSPRQGRLSDEQFF
NA	TRBV29-1	TRBJ2-5	CSVAEGRQETQYF
NA	TRBV6-6	TRBJ2-7	CASSYYHQDEQYF
TRBD1	TRBV7-9	TRBJ2-5	CATVPTGGAETQYF
TRBD1	TRBV5-1	TRBJ2-7	CASRPGQVSYEQYF
NA	TRBV20-1	TRBJ1-5	CSARHPKSGGNQPQHF
NA	TRBV29-1	TRBJ1-1	CSVETGATEAFF
NA	TRBV5-5	TRBJ1-1	CASSSRIATEAFF
TRBD1	TRBV5-1	TRBJ2-2	CASSLGDSTAGELFF
TRBD1	TRBV27	TRBJ1-1	CASSLDRDPNTEAFF
NA	TRBV7-8	TRBJ2-7	CASSLEGLPSYEQYF
TRBD2	TRBV5-1	TRBJ2-7	CASSREAGPLLAPYF